This entry lists 5 T cell receptor beta chains sequenced from one sample in a study of vaccination and CD4 T cells after COVID-19. Treatment specified: approximately 9-day PBMC culture with coronavirus spike peptide pools or control peptides (ViraFEST assay). These receptors have no known antigen. Oncomine TCR Beta short-read sequencing was applied to DNA from cultured CD4+ T cells. TCRdb itself ran the PCR reads through MiXCR, one entry per CDR3 protein. Among 13,000 to 15,000 distinct CDR3 sequences listed, roughly a third were seen once. The material sequenced was CD4+ T cells from blood, cultured in vitro, taken after SARS-CoV-2 vaccination. These TCRs come from a human donor who had recovered from COVID-19.

The gene calls are TRBV9 and TRBJ2-7; 13 nucleotides match TRBD2. This CDR3 is 15 amino acids long. In germline, CDR1 is SGDLS, CDR2 YYNGEE. Trimming at V came to 0 bases and at J to 9 bases, leaving 6 bases not matched to a gene. The CDR3 here is CASSVVGTSGEVQYF. The CDR3 region has the DNA TGTGCCAGCAGCGTAGTCGGGACTAGCGGGGAGGTGCAGTACTTC.

CDR3 sequence: CSAGSRAVSPLHF. CDR3 nucleotides: TGCAGTGCGGGTAGCAGGGCCGTGTCACCCCTCCACTTT. The genes are TRBV20-1 and TRBJ1-6, with D possibly TRBD1 on 5 matching bases. In germline, CDR1 is DFQATT, CDR2 SNEGSKA (reference sequence). The CDR3 runs 13 residues. The V end was cut by 6 bases, the J end by 10 bases, with 16 bases between.

Only a few counts were recorded for this clonotype. This chain uses TRBV20-1 with TRBJ2-7; no reliable D call. This CDR3 region has 14 residues. Germline V gene data show CDR1 as DFQATT and CDR2 as SNEGSKA (reference sequence). Deletions cut 0 bases from V and 3 bases from J, with 12 bases between. The CDR3 loop reads CSARDLRPDYEQYF. The CDR3 DNA reads as TGCAGTGCTAGAGATCTTCGGCCCGACTACGAGCAGTACTTC.

This chain connects TRBV28 to TRBJ1-5; D is uncertain. V was pared by 3 bases and J by 1 base, with 10 bases between. The length of the CDR3 is 15 residues. The germline CDR1 and CDR2 sequences are MDHEN and SYDVKM. CDR3 protein: CASSLVSGSNQPQHF. Written as DNA, the CDR3 is TGTGCCAGCAGTTTGGTATCGGGAAGCAATCAGCCCCAGCATTTT.

This clonotype was observed a handful of times. The rearrangement joins TRBV27 to TRBJ1-5; possibly TRBD1 for D (5 bases). Germline lookup yields CDR1 MNHEY and CDR2 SMNVEV (reference sequence). The germline V and J ends were trimmed by 4 bases and 0 bases, with 16 bases remaining between them. This CDR3 is built from 17 residues. The CDR3 DNA reads as TGTGCCAGCAGTTCCTGGGGACGGACTTATAGCAATCAGCCCCAGCATTTT. It specifies CASSSWGRTYSNQPQHF.